Listed below are T cell receptor beta chains from one sample, sequenced in a study of CD8 T cells in Susac syndrome. One entry per CDR3 protein results from TCRdb running MiXCR on the immunoSEQ multiplex PCR reads. The top ten clones hold over 0.095% of a sample with fewer than 300,000 distinct CDR3 sequences, 80% to 90% of them seen once. Specimen: CD8+ T cells from PBMCs. The receptors derive from a human donor with multiple sclerosis. Both conserved end residues are part of each CDR3. D genes are given only for firm matches. Expanded clones get a size class; other rows say once, few or many, or leave the size out.

>13|TRBV30|TRBJ2-7|TRBD1|-
TGTGCCTGTCTTGCGAGACAGGGCTACGAGCAGTACTTC
CACLARQGYEQYF
>13|TRBV7-2|TRBJ2-1|TRBD2|few
TGTGCCAGCACCGAGCGGGAGCACAATGAGCAGTTCTTC
CASTEREHNEQFF
>17|TRBV4-2|TRBJ1-3|-|-
TGTGCCAGCAGCCACGATGGGACCGGGACCTCTGGAAACACCATATATTTT
CASSHDGTGTSGNTIYF
>14|TRBV20-1|TRBJ2-1|TRBD2|-
TGCAGTGCTGGACTAGCGGGTGATATCAATGAGCAGTTCTTC
CSAGLAGDINEQFF
>17|TRBV7-8|TRBJ2-2|TRBD2|-
TGTGCCAGCCGAAATAGCGGGAGGGCCGGGGGCACCGGGGAGCTGTTTTTT
CASRNSGRAGGTGELFF
>15|TRBV24-1|TRBJ2-2|-|-
TGTGCCACCAGTGATTTGGGGCTGAACACCGGGGAGCTGTTTTTT
CATSDLGLNTGELFF
>11|TRBV12-3/TRBV12-4|TRBJ2-7|-|-
TGTGCCAGCACGAAGGGCCCCGAGCAGTACTTC
CASTKGPEQYF
>15|TRBV2|TRBJ1-1|-|-
TGTGCCAGCAAATCCTTTTATGGGGGCAGGACTGAAGCTTTCTTT
CASKSFYGGRTEAFF
>19|TRBV7-3|TRBJ2-1|TRBD2|few
TGTGCCAGCAGCTTAAACGGGGGGAGCGGGAGGGCCTCCTACAATGAGCAGTTCTTC
CASSLNGGSGRASYNEQFF
>16|TRBV7-9|TRBJ1-2|-|-
TGTGCCAGCAGCCCCCCCCTGAGGGGAAGCAACTATGGCTACACCTTC
CASSPPLRGSNYGYTF
>12|TRBV20-1|TRBJ2-1|TRBD2|-
TGCAGTGTGCTAGCGGGAGTCTATGAGCAGTTCTTC
CSVLAGVYEQFF
>15|TRBV28|TRBJ1-2|TRBD1|once
TGTGCCAGCACAGTTTATAGGGACAGGAATTACGGCTACACCTTC
CASTVYRDRNYGYTF
>16|TRBV27|TRBJ2-1|TRBD2|-
TGTGCCAGCAGTTTAGGCGGAGGACTAGCGAGCAATGAGCAGTTCTTC
CASSLGGGLASNEQFF
>12|TRBV27|TRBJ1-1|-|-
TGTGCCAGCAGTTTAAGAGGGGGTGAAGCTTTCTTT
CASSLRGGEAFF
>14|TRBV27|TRBJ1-1|-|few
TGTGCCAGCAGTTTCAGGGGAATGAACACTGAAGCTTTCTTT
CASSFRGMNTEAFF
>12|TRBV30|TRBJ2-7|-|-
TGTGCCTGGAGTGGTGGGGCCTACGAGCAGTACTTC
CAWSGGAYEQYF
>17|TRBV7-6|TRBJ2-5|TRBD2|-
TGTGCCAGCAGCCCAAGAGGGCTAGCGGGCCCTCCGGAGACCCAGTACTTC
CASSPRGLAGPPETQYF
>14|TRBV24-1|TRBJ2-1|TRBD1|-
TGTGCCACCAGTGAAACAGGGGACGGCAATGAGCAGTTCTTC
CATSETGDGNEQFF
>13|TRBV15|TRBJ2-1|-|-
TGTGCCACCAGCAGAGATACTCCAAATGAGCAGTTCTTC
CATSRDTPNEQFF
>15|TRBV4-1|TRBJ1-6|-|-
TGCGCCAGCAGCCTTCGTTGGGGAGAGAATTCACCCCTCCACTTT
CASSLRWGENSPLHF
>14|TRBV27|TRBJ1-1|-|-
TGTGCCAGCAGTTTAGGCGGAGGAAGGGGATCAGCTTTCTTT
CASSLGGGRGSAFF
>16|TRBV6-1|TRBJ2-4|-|-
TGTGCCAGCAGTGAAACGACCCAGGGAACCAAAAACATTCAGTACTTC
CASSETTQGTKNIQYF
>15|TRBV13|TRBJ2-1|TRBD2|-
TGTGCCAGCAGCCCGGGGACTAGCGGGAGTCTTGAGCAGTTCTTC
CASSPGTSGSLEQFF
>14|TRBV19|TRBJ2-7|TRBD2|once
TGTGCCAGTTCCCCCCTAGCGGGACGATACGAGCAGTACTTC
CASSPLAGRYEQYF
>13|TRBV6-1|TRBJ2-7|-|few
TGTGCCAGCAAAGGGCAGGGCATACACGAGCAGTACTTC
CASKGQGIHEQYF
>14|TRBV6-6|TRBJ2-7|-|-
TGTGCCAGCAGTTACGAGGACACCTCCTACGAGCAGTACTTC
CASSYEDTSYEQYF
>12|TRBV28|TRBJ2-3|-|few
TGTGCCAGCAGTTTATACACAGATACGCAGTATTTT
CASSLYTDTQYF
>14|TRBV6-1|TRBJ1-1|-|-
TGTGCCAGCTCAAAGGGACGGCTGAACACTGAAGCTTTCTTT
CASSKGRLNTEAFF
>13|TRBV27|TRBJ1-1|-|-
TGTGCCAGCTCGTTGGGGGGAAAGACTGAAGCTTTCTTT
CASSLGGKTEAFF
>16|TRBV9|TRBJ2-7|-|-
TGTGCCAGCAGTCTCAGCCCCGGGAGCCGAAACTACGAGCAGTACTTC
CASSLSPGSRNYEQYF
>15|TRBV20-1|TRBJ2-7|TRBD2|-
TGCAGTGCTAGTAGCGGGAGGGCCCCCGGCTACGAGCAGTACTTC
CSASSGRAPGYEQYF
>15|TRBV19|TRBJ2-5|TRBD2|-
TGTGCCAGTAGTAGCAGCGGGAGGGCCCGAGAGACCCAGTACTTC
CASSSSGRARETQYF
>13|TRBV12-3/TRBV12-4|TRBJ2-5|-|few
TGTGCCAGCAGTTTACAGGGGCGGGAGACCCAGTACTTC
CASSLQGRETQYF
>14|TRBV24-1|TRBJ1-2|-|-
TGTGCCACCAGTCCCCCTGCCGATAACTATGGCTACACCTTC
CATSPPADNYGYTF
>14|TRBV9|TRBJ1-2|-|once
TGTGCCAGCAGCGGGGCGGGATGGCCAGATGGCTACACCTTC
CASSGAGWPDGYTF
>19|TRBV11-1|TRBJ2-3|TRBD1|-
TGTGCCAGCAGGCGGACGAACGACGGGACAGGGGGCCGCTTAGATACGCAGTATTTT
CASRRTNDGTGGRLDTQYF
>12|TRBV6-1|TRBJ2-3|-|-
TGTGCCAGCAGTTGGGGGTCAGATACGCAGTATTTT
CASSWGSDTQYF
>14|TRBV5-6|TRBJ2-7|-|-
TGTGCCAGCAGCTTGGGGGTTTCGTCCTACGAGCAGTACTTC
CASSLGVSSYEQYF
>14|TRBV7-9|TRBJ2-7|-|-
TGTGCCAGCAGCTTAGTGGGGCACCCCTACGAGCAGTACTTC
CASSLVGHPYEQYF
>18|TRBV4-2|TRBJ2-3|TRBD2|-
TGTGCCAGCAGCGAAAGAAGCTCCATGCGGGAGTGGGCAGATACGCAGTATTTT
CASSERSSMREWADTQYF
>13|TRBV27|TRBJ2-5|-|-
TGTGCCAGCAGTTTATATGGAGTCGAGACCCAGTACTTC
CASSLYGVETQYF
>14|TRBV7-8|TRBJ2-1|-|-
TGTGCCAGCAGCATTCAGGGGTTGGGCACTGAGCAGTTCTTC
CASSIQGLGTEQFF
>15|TRBV9|TRBJ2-1|TRBD2|-
TGTGCCAGCAGCGTAGAGTTACTAGCGGGGGGTGAGCAGTTCTTC
CASSVELLAGGEQFF
>13|TRBV20-1|TRBJ1-5|-|once
TGCAGTGCTGCCGCTATTAGCAATCAGCCCCAGCATTTT
CSAAAISNQPQHF
>14|TRBV11-2|TRBJ2-5|TRBD2|-
TGTGCCAGCAGCTCGGGGGGGCAGTCAGAGACCCAGTACTTC
CASSSGGQSETQYF
>14|TRBV4-2|TRBJ2-2|-|-
TGTGCCAGCAGCCTAAACCTGAACACCGGGGAGCTGTTTTTT
CASSLNLNTGELFF
>13|TRBV27|TRBJ2-1|-|few
TGTGCCAGCAGTATCGGCTCCTACAATGAGCAGTTCTTC
CASSIGSYNEQFF
>17|TRBV5-1|TRBJ2-1|TRBD2|-
TGCGCCAGCAGCGCCGGGACTAGCTGGAGCTCCTACAATGAGCAGTTCTTC
CASSAGTSWSSYNEQFF
>13|TRBV7-9|TRBJ1-2|-|few
TGTGCCAGCAGCTTACATACTAACTATGGCTACACCTTC
CASSLHTNYGYTF
>16|TRBV11-2|TRBJ2-3|TRBD2|-
TGTGCCAGCAGCACAGGGACTAGCGGGAGCACAGATACGCAGTATTTT
CASSTGTSGSTDTQYF
>15|TRBV27|TRBJ2-7|-|-
TGTGCCAGCAGTTTATCATTCCTACAACGCTACGAGCAGTACTTC
CASSLSFLQRYEQYF
>16|TRBV2|TRBJ2-1|-|-
TGTGCCAGCAGTGGGCATCCCTGGGAGCTAGTGAATGAGCAGTTCTTC
CASSGHPWELVNEQFF
>15|TRBV27|TRBJ1-1|-|-
TGTGCCAGTTCATTGGGAGTTCAGGGCATCCGGGAAACTTTCTTT
CASSLGVQGIRETFF
>14|TRBV27|TRBJ2-2|-|-
TGTGCCAGCAGTTTACGAGCGGGCACCGGGGAGCTGTTTTTT
CASSLRAGTGELFF